Listed below are T cell receptor beta chains from one sample, sequenced in a study of post-analysis software for immune sequencing data. TCRdb recomputed calls from the PCR reads with MiXCR, one row per CDR3 protein. The sample has 800,000 to 950,000 distinct CDR3 sequences, approximately 57% seen once. Sequencing was carried out using blood. These receptors originate from a girl aged 5 to 17 with multiple sclerosis. Each CDR3 is given with its conserved first and last residue. The order of the fields is J gene, D gene, clone size, V gene, CDR3 DNA, CDR3 protein. D genes are given only for firm matches. A row's size may be missing; if present it is once, few, many or a size class.

TRBJ2-7,TRBD2,NA,TRBV29-1,TGCAGCGTTCAGGCTAGCGGCTACGAGCAGTACTTC,CSVQASGYEQYF
TRBJ2-7,TRBD2,NA,TRBV18,TGTGCCAGCTCACCACGGCAGATCTCCGGGACTAGCGGCTCAGGGGCCCAGTACTTC,CASSPRQISGTSGSGAQYF
TRBJ1-6,NA,few,TRBV3-1,TGTGCCAGCAGCCAAGGTGCGGGGACGGCTTCACCCCTCCACTTT,CASSQGAGTASPLHF
TRBJ2-7,NA,NA,TRBV7-4,TGTGCCAGCAGCACCCGACAGAGGATAACAGGCGAGCAGTACTTC,CASSTRQRITGEQYF
TRBJ1-5,TRBD1,NA,TRBV7-9,TGTGCCAGCAGCCCGGGACAGGGCAATGGAGGCAATCAGCCCCAGCATTTT,CASSPGQGNGGNQPQHF
TRBJ2-7,NA,few,TRBV6-1,TGTGCCACCTTGAGCGCTACAGGGTACGAGCAGTACTTC,CATLSATGYEQYF
TRBJ2-1,TRBD1,NA,TRBV5-1,TGCGCCAGCAGCTCAGGACAGGGGATCGTTAATGAGCAGTTCTTC,CASSSGQGIVNEQFF
TRBJ2-1,TRBD2,NA,TRBV7-9,TGTGCCAGCAGCACCTCGGGGGGTATTCGATCCGAGCAGTTCTTC,CASSTSGGIRSEQFF
TRBJ1-1,NA,NA,TRBV9,TGTGCCAGCAGCGTAGTTGGGGGAGCCCCTGAAGCTTTCTTT,CASSVVGGAPEAFF
TRBJ1-2,NA,NA,TRBV12-3/TRBV12-4,TGTGCCAGCAGTTTAAGTAGGGCGGGCGGCCACACCTTC,CASSLSRAGGHTF
TRBJ1-2,TRBD1,NA,TRBV27,TGTGCCAGCAGTAAAAGCGGACAGGGGAACTATGGCTACACCTTC,CASSKSGQGNYGYTF
TRBJ2-1,TRBD2,few,TRBV29-1,TGCCCCGGGGGGCTAGCGGGTTACAATGAGCAGTTCTTC,CPGGLAGYNEQFF
TRBJ2-7,NA,NA,TRBV20-1,TGCAGTGCTAGAGAGTCCACCTCCTACGAGCAGTACTTC,CSARESTSYEQYF
TRBJ1-2,TRBD1,few,TRBV7-9,TGTGCCAGCAGCGTGGAATTAGGGACAGGGAACTATGGCTACACCTTC,CASSVELGTGNYGYTF
TRBJ2-5,TRBD2,few,TRBV20-1,TGCAGTGCCATCGTTAGCGGGGGTACCCAAGAGACCCAGTACTTC,CSAIVSGGTQETQYF
TRBJ2-7,TRBD2,NA,TRBV6-2/TRBV6-3,TGTGCCAGCCGCACTAGCGGGAGCCACGAGCAGTACTTC,CASRTSGSHEQYF
TRBJ2-2,NA,NA,TRBV5-4,TGTGCCAGCAGCTTGGTCGGTAGCAACGGGGAGCTGTTTTTT,CASSLVGSNGELFF
TRBJ1-2,TRBD1,few,TRBV6-1,TGTGCCAGCGGGCGAGGGACAGGGGGCTCTAGGGACTATGGCTACACCTTC,CASGRGTGGSRDYGYTF
TRBJ1-1,NA,NA,TRBV29-1,TGCAGCGTTGAAGATCCGGGGGACGGGGGGTTGGAAGCTTTCTTT,CSVEDPGDGGLEAFF
TRBJ2-1,NA,NA,TRBV12-3/TRBV12-4,TGTGCCAGCACTACTCGGCGCGAGCAGTTCTTC,CASTTRREQFF
TRBJ1-4,NA,NA,TRBV14,TGTGCCAGCAGCCATATCGGGCCGCCTAATGAAAAACTGTTTTTT,CASSHIGPPNEKLFF
TRBJ2-5,TRBD2,NA,TRBV6-6,TGTGCCAGCAGTTACTTTGCGGGGGGACAAGAGACCCAGTACTTC,CASSYFAGGQETQYF
TRBJ2-7,NA,NA,TRBV4-1,TGCGCCAGCAGCCGACTATTAGGGCCTCCTACCGAGCAGTACTTC,CASSRLLGPPTEQYF
TRBJ2-6,NA,NA,TRBV5-5,TGTGCCAGCAGCTTGATAGCGACTTCTGGGGCCAACGTCCTGACTTTC,CASSLIATSGANVLTF
TRBJ1-2,NA,few,TRBV20-1,TGCAGTGCTAGGGGGCAGGGAGACTATGGCTACACCTTC,CSARGQGDYGYTF